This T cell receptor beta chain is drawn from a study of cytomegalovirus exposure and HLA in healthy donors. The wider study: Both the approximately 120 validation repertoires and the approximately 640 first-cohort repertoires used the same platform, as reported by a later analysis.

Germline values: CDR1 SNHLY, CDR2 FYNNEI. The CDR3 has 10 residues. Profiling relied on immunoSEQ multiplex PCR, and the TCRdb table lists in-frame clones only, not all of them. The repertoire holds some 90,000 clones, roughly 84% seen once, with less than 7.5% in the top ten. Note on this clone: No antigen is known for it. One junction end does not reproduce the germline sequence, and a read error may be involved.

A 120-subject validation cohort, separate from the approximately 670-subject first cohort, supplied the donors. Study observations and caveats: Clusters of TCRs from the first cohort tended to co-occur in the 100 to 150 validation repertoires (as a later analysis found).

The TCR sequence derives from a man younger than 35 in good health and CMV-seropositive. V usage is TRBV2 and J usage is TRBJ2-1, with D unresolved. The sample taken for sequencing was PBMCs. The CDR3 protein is CASTELEQFF. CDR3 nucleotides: TGTGCCAGCACTGAACTTGAGCAGTTCTTC.